This T cell receptor (beta chain) was identified during a study of cytomegalovirus exposure and HLA in healthy donors. Findings and limits, study-wide: The authors later found HLA-associated TCR beta chains more clonally expanded than equally common others. Several top significant clusters appeared, in a later analysis, to be linked to common viral pathogens. Serostatus for CMV was the only available immune exposure information.

The CDR3 runs to 16 residues. Trimming took 0 bases from V and 6 from J, leaving 19 bases between them. CDR1 and CDR2 (germline): SGHNT, YYREEE (reference sequence). A multiplex PCR was run with 60 Vbeta primers and 13 Jbeta primers. This table comes from immunoSEQ multiplex PCR, and its TCRdb copy is limited to in-frame clones, with some not included. Here the sample spans some 89,000 clones, around 85% being singletons. On this clone itself: Antigen: not known.

This chain links TRBV5-4 with TRBJ2-7; possibly TRBD1 for D (6 bases). The sequenced material came from PBMCs. The clonotype originates from a man between 40 and 49 years old in good health and CMV-seropositive. The CDR3 sequence: CASSLGGRSPNGEQYF. The CDR3 DNA follows: TGTGCCAGCAGCTTGGGGGGGCGGTCCCCTAACGGCGAGCAGTACTTC.